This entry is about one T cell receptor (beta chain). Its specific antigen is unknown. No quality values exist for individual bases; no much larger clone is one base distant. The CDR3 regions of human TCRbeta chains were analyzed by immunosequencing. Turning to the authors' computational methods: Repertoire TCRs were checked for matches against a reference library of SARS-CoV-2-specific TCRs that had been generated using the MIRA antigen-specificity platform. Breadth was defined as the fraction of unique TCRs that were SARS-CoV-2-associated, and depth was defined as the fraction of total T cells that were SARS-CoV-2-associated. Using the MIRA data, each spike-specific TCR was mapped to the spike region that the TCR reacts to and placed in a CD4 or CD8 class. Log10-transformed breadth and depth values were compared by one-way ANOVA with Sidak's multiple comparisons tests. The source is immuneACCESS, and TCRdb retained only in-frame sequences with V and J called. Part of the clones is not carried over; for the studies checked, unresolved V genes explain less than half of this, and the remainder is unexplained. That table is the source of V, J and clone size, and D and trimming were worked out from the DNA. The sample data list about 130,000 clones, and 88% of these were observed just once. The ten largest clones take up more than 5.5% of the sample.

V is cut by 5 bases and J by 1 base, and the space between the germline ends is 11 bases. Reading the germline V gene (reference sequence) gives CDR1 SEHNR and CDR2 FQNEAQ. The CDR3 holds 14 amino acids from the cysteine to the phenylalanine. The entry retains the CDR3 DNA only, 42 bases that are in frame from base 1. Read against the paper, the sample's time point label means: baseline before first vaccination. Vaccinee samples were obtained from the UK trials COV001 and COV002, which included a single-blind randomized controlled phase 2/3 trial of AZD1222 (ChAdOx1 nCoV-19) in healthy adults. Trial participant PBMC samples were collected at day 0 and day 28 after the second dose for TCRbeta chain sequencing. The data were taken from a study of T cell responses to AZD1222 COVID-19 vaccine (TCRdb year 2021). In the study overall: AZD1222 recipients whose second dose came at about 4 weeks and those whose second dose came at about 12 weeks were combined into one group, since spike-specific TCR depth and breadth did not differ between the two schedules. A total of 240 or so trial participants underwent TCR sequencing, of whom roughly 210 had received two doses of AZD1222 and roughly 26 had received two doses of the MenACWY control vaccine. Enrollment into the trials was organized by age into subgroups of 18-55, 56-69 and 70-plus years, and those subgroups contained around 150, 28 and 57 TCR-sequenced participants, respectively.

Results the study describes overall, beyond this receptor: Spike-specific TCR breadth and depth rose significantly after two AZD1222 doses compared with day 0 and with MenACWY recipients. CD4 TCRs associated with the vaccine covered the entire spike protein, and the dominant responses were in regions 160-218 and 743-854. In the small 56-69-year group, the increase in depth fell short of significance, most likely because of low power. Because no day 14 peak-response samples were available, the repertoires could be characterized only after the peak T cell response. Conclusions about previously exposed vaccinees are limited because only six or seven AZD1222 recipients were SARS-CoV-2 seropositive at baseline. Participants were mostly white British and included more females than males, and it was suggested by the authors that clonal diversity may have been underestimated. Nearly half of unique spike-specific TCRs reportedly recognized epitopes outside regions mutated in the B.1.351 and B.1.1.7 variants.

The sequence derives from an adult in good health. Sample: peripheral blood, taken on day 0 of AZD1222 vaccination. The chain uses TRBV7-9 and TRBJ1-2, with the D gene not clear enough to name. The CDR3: CASSPDIYNYGYTF. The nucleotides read TGTGCCAGCAGCCCAGACATCTATAACTATGGCTACACCTTC.